A selection of T cell receptor beta chains follows, all from one sample in a study of OX40 agonist ivuxolimab in advanced cancers. TCRdb's copy holds only in-frame clones and misses some; the assay was immunoSEQ multiplex PCR. The sample lists more than 50,000 clones, 80% occurring once. The starting material was CD4+ or CD8+ T cells sorted from blood, obtained in a trial of the OX40 agonist ivuxolimab. The source is an adult with an advanced solid tumor such as melanoma, head and neck, liver or kidney cancer. Both conserved end residues are part of each CDR3. A D gene is named only where the DNA matches it firmly. Clone size is shown for a subset of rows, as once, few, many or a class of expanded clone.

V gene	D gene	J gene	clone size	CDR3 protein	CDR3 DNA
TRBV7-9	-	TRBJ1-1	-	CASGQYIGDTEAFF	TGTGCCAGTGGACAGTACATCGGGGACACTGAAGCTTTCTTT
TRBV5-6	TRBD1	TRBJ1-4	-	CASSSTVTGVIATNEKLFF	TGTGCCAGCAGCTCCACCGTGACAGGGGTCATTGCAACTAATGAAAAACTGTTTTTT
TRBV5-4	-	TRBJ1-6	-	CASSLIGGAPLHF	TGTGCCAGCAGCTTGATCGGGGGGGCACCCCTCCACTTT
TRBV7-9	-	TRBJ2-6	-	CASSHSQGSGANVLTF	TGTGCCAGCAGCCACTCACAGGGCTCTGGGGCCAACGTCCTGACTTTC
TRBV9	TRBD2	TRBJ2-1	-	CASSVVGGIEQFF	TGTGCCAGCAGCGTAGTGGGAGGGATTGAGCAGTTCTTC
TRBV28	TRBD1	TRBJ1-2	once	CASSTGGGYYGYTF	TGTGCCAGCAGTACAGGGGGAGGCTACTATGGCTACACCTTC
TRBV18	-	TRBJ2-2	-	CASSPRGSSNTGELFF	TGTGCCAGCTCACCCCGTGGCAGCTCGAACACCGGGGAGCTGTTTTTT
TRBV19	-	TRBJ1-4	-	CASRRGEKLFF	TGTGCCAGTAGAAGGGGGGAAAAACTGTTTTTT
TRBV7-2	-	TRBJ1-5	once	CASSFRQVGQPQHF	TGTGCCAGCAGCTTTCGGCAGGTCGGGCAGCCCCAGCATTTT
TRBV6-1	TRBD1	TRBJ1-5	-	CASSTGVWNQPQHF	TGTGCCAGTTCGACAGGGGTATGGAATCAGCCCCAGCATTTT
TRBV6-1	-	TRBJ1-1	medium-sized	CASSETFNTEAFF	TGTGCCAGCAGTGAAACATTTAACACTGAAGCTTTCTTT
TRBV4-3	TRBD2	TRBJ2-1	-	CASSQNLYGTSGRNEQFF	TGCGCCAGCAGCCAGAACCTTTACGGGACTAGCGGGCGAAATGAGCAGTTCTTC
TRBV19	TRBD2	TRBJ2-1	-	CASSPQGGTSGIYNEQFF	TGTGCCAGTAGTCCTCAAGGCGGGACTAGCGGGATCTACAATGAGCAGTTCTTC
TRBV2	TRBD2	TRBJ2-1	-	CASSYGLAGGPSNEQFF	TGTGCCAGCAGTTACGGACTAGCGGGAGGGCCCTCGAATGAGCAGTTCTTC
TRBV18	TRBD1	TRBJ2-7	-	CASSEGTGKEQYF	TGTGCCAGCTCCGAGGGGACAGGAAAGGAGCAGTACTTC
TRBV5-1	TRBD2	TRBJ2-1	-	CASSLAKGLAYNEQFF	TGCGCCAGCAGCTTGGCCAAAGGACTAGCTTACAATGAGCAGTTCTTC
TRBV28	-	TRBJ1-1	-	CASSLSGNTEAFF	TGTGCCAGCAGTTTATCGGGCAACACTGAAGCTTTCTTT
TRBV6-5	-	TRBJ1-3	once	CASSSPGANTIYF	TGTGCCAGCAGTTCCCCAGGCGCCAACACCATATATTTT
TRBV15	-	TRBJ1-4	-	CATSRTFWNEKLFF	TGTGCCACCAGCAGGACGTTTTGGAATGAAAAACTGTTTTTT
TRBV6-6	TRBD1	TRBJ2-7	-	CASSYGRPGQGYEQYF	TGTGCCAGCAGTTACGGTCGTCCGGGACAGGGCTACGAGCAGTACTTC
TRBV2	-	TRBJ2-6	-	CASSPRGGAGANVLTF	TGTGCCAGCAGTCCCCGAGGGGGGGCTGGGGCCAACGTCCTGACTTTC
TRBV6-5	-	TRBJ1-5	-	CASRAPGEGSQPQHF	TGTGCCAGCAGAGCCCCGGGGGAGGGGAGTCAGCCCCAGCATTTT
TRBV6-6	-	TRBJ1-4	-	CASSYSDGKLFF	TGTGCCAGCAGTTATTCCGATGGAAAACTGTTTTTT
TRBV5-1	TRBD1	TRBJ2-1	-	CASSFGTGRNEQFF	TGCGCCAGCAGCTTTGGGACAGGTCGGAATGAGCAGTTCTTC
TRBV5-1	-	TRBJ1-5	-	CASSPGVNSNQPQHF	TGCGCCAGCAGCCCCGGAGTTAATAGCAATCAGCCCCAGCATTTT
TRBV6-6	-	TRBJ1-5	few	CASSYLGVGNQPQHF	TGTGCCAGCAGTTACCTTGGGGTCGGGAATCAGCCCCAGCATTTT
TRBV7-3	TRBD2	TRBJ2-3	-	CASSLTAGGLADTQYF	TGTGCCAGCAGCTTAACGGCGGGAGGGCTTGCAGATACGCAGTATTTT
TRBV6-1	TRBD1	TRBJ1-6	many	CASSLRQGVKSPLHF	TGTGCCAGCAGCCTTCGGCAGGGGGTAAAGTCACCCCTCCACTTT
TRBV4-1	-	TRBJ2-3	-	CASSQERGRETDTQYF	TGCGCCAGCAGCCAAGAGAGGGGCAGGGAAACAGATACGCAGTATTTT
TRBV2	TRBD1	TRBJ1-2	few	CASSYRGRYGYTF	TGTGCCAGCAGTTACAGGGGGAGATATGGCTACACCTTC
TRBV9	-	TRBJ1-1	-	CASSVPGGDTEAFF	TGTGCCAGCAGCGTGCCGGGGGGAGACACTGAAGCTTTCTTT
TRBV9	-	TRBJ1-2	few	CAEWGRPGYTF	TGTGCCGAATGGGGGAGACCCGGCTACACCTTC
TRBV27	-	TRBJ1-2	-	CASSLVRGAGYGYTF	TGTGCCAGCAGTTTAGTGAGGGGGGCTGGCTATGGCTACACCTTC
TRBV7-2	TRBD1	TRBJ1-5	-	CASSVQGVQPQHF	TGTGCCAGCAGCGTACAGGGGGTTCAGCCCCAGCATTTT
TRBV27	TRBD1	TRBJ2-5	-	CASSLGQGNRGETQYF	TGTGCCAGCAGTTTAGGACAGGGGAATCGTGGAGAGACCCAGTACTTC
TRBV6-6	-	TRBJ1-2	-	CASRQTVNYGYTF	TGTGCCAGCAGGCAGACAGTAAACTATGGCTACACCTTC
TRBV4-3	-	TRBJ1-2	-	CASSQEFVASLGYGYTF	TGCGCCAGCAGCCAAGAGTTCGTTGCCAGCCTCGGCTATGGCTACACCTTC
TRBV5-4	TRBD2	TRBJ2-5	-	CASSLGAGGRETQYF	TGTGCCAGCAGCTTGGGGGCGGGGGGGCGAGAGACCCAGTACTTC
TRBV7-2	-	TRBJ2-5	-	CASSFGQAETQYF	TGTGCCAGCAGCTTCGGTCAGGCGGAGACCCAGTACTTC
TRBV15	-	TRBJ2-2	once	CATSRLEFPRELFF	TGTGCCACCAGCAGATTGGAGTTTCCCCGGGAGCTGTTTTTT
TRBV5-1	-	TRBJ2-5	-	CASSSDTGETQYF	TGCGCCAGCAGCTCTGACACTGGAGAGACCCAGTACTTC
TRBV28	TRBD1	TRBJ1-1	-	CASSVDRGNRKTEAFF	TGTGCCAGCAGCGTTGACAGGGGGAATAGGAAAACTGAAGCTTTCTTT
TRBV19	-	TRBJ2-3	once	CASSIAGELTDTQYF	TGTGCCAGTAGTATAGCGGGAGAGTTAACAGATACGCAGTATTTT
TRBV19	-	TRBJ2-1	-	CASSLPGQLNEQFF	TGTGCCAGTAGTCTCCCGGGACAACTCAATGAGCAGTTCTTC
TRBV7-2	TRBD1	TRBJ1-3	-	CASSSTGDGNTIYF	TGTGCCAGCAGTTCGACAGGGGACGGAAACACCATATATTTT
TRBV5-4	-	TRBJ2-7	medium-sized	CASSLKGRPYEQYF	TGTGCCAGCAGCTTAAAGGGGCGGCCCTACGAGCAGTACTTC
TRBV4-3	-	TRBJ1-2	-	CASSPKINNYGYTF	TGCGCCAGCAGCCCCAAAATCAATAACTATGGCTACACCTTC
TRBV27	-	TRBJ1-2	-	CASRPTGANYGYTF	TGTGCCAGCAGGCCGACAGGAGCTAACTATGGCTACACCTTC